This entry describes one TCR beta chain. Its target is unknown. It was about 190 ng DNA, 28,000 or so T cell genomes, that sorted-subset replicate PCRs used. The method was immunoSEQ multiplex PCR; TCRdb's version includes in-frame clones alone and lacks a portion of them. This sample has hundreds of thousands of clones, with roughly 70% found just once. This entry is derived from a study of shared clonotypes between healthy human individuals. Overall study: Every donor yielded three CD4 naive, three CD4 memory, two CD8 naive and one CD8 memory plate.

Whole-study results and caveats: Non-shared clonotypes were found to have lower generation probabilities than the clonotypes that were shared by all four of the sorted-subset donors.

The CD4+ fraction was divided into a CD45RA+ naive subset and a CD45RA-negative memory subset. Sequencing used memory CD4+ T cells sorted from blood. This sample's subset: CD45RA-negative fraction. The sequence was obtained from a woman under 40 in good health.

This CDR3 is CASSIWGQGNTGELFF. The CDR3 nucleotides are TGTGCCAGCAGTATTTGGGGACAGGGGAACACCGGGGAGCTGTTTTTT. The chain couples TRBV28 to TRBJ2-2; TRBD1 agrees at 9 bases. The germline V gene encodes CDR1 MDHEN and CDR2 SYDVKM. CDR3 length equals 16 residues. V lost 5 bases, J lost 1 base, and 5 bases stayed unmatched.